This TCR beta chain appears in the sequencing data of a study of cytomegalovirus exposure and HLA in healthy donors. Study-level results: The tendency of first-cohort TCR clusters to co-occur in the approximately 110 validation repertoires was the finding of a later analysis. There were some public TCRs occurring in many donors, but most TCR sequences were rare. In vitro data verified three CMV-associated chains as specific for CMV antigens.

Donors came from a validation cohort of some 130 subjects, distinct from the first 666-subject cohort. As regards this clone: The antigen is unknown.

Assay: immunoSEQ multiplex PCR; the TCRdb copy retains only in-frame clones and omits some. The table has about 120,000 clones, 80% to 90% seen once. The receptor was isolated from a woman aged 18-29 years in good health and CMV-seronegative. The specimen was PBMCs.

The CDR3, as DNA: TGTGCTAGTGGTCTGGACAGAAGTAAAACGAAGTCCTTGATCCCGAACACTGAAGCTTTCTTT. Residues: CASGLDRSKTKSLIPNTEAFF. J is TRBJ1-1 and V is TRBV12-5; D possibly corresponds to TRBD1 (6 bases). With 5 bases removed from V and 1 base from J, the gap between germline ends came to 32 bases. CDR3 length: 21 residues. CDR1 is LGHNT, CDR2 FRNRAP, per germline.